This is a list of T cell receptor beta chains from one sample in a study of esophageal squamous cell carcinoma under preoperative chemotherapy. TCRdb passed the PCR reads through MiXCR, listing each CDR3 protein once. The sample shows around 30,000 distinct CDR3 sequences, 52% of them seen only once. This specimen was taken from a patient given preoperative chemotherapy. These receptor sequences come from a human donor with esophageal squamous cell carcinoma. The donor label of this sample is uncertain. CDR3s include the opening cysteine and the closing phenylalanine or tryptophan. The D gene is left open where the match is weak. Clone size appears in some rows only: once, few, many, or a class for an expanded clone.

j_call v_call d_call clone_size cdr3_aa cdr3_nt
TRBJ2-6 TRBV7-3 NA few CASSPKGVSGANVLTF TGTGCCAGCAGCCCTAAAGGGGTCTCTGGGGCCAACGTCCTGACTTTC
TRBJ1-1 TRBV4-3 TRBD1 NA CASSSGTGGTEAFF TGCGCCAGCAGCTCCGGGACAGGGGGCACTGAAGCTTTCTTT
TRBJ2-3 TRBV4-1 NA once CASRGDGGGDTETQYF TGCGCCAGCAGGGGAGATGGGGGTGGTGACACAGAGACGCAGTATTTT
TRBJ2-3 TRBV7-2 TRBD1 NA CASSQRLSTGYASTDTQYF TGTGCCAGCAGCCAACGACTATCGACAGGGTACGCTAGCACAGATACGCAGTATTTT
TRBJ2-3 TRBV7-8 NA NA CASSRLQAASTDAQYF TGTGCCAGCAGCCGCCTACAGGCTGCGAGCACAGATGCGCAGTATTTT
TRBJ2-3 TRBV7-8 NA NA CASSNPGRGAENTQYF TGTGCCAGCAGCAACCCGGGGCGGGGAGCCGAAAATACGCAGTACTTT
TRBJ2-1 TRBV5-4 TRBD2 NA CASSFPRGDSYNEQFF TGTGCCAGCAGCTTCCCTCGGGGGGACTCCTACAATGAGCAGTTCTTC
TRBJ2-3 TRBV6-4 NA NA CASSDRGEADTQYF TGTGCCAGCAGTGACAGGGGGGAGGCAGATACGCAGTATTTT
TRBJ2-5 TRBV7-2 TRBD2 once CASSLEGLAGGQQETQYF TGTGCCAGCAGCTTAGAGGGGCTCGCGGGGGGTCAGCAAGAGACCCAGTATTTC
TRBJ1-2 TRBV7-9 NA many CASAGGNSLNYGYTF TGTGCCAGCGCCGGGGGAAACTCCCTAAACTATGGCTACACCTTC
TRBJ2-3 TRBV6-1 TRBD2 NA CLSRRSGGGAENTQYF TGTCTCAGCCGCCGCTCCGGGGGGGGCGCCGAAAACACGCAGTACTTT
TRBJ2-6 TRBV7-7 TRBD1 NA CASSLGTGKANVLTF TGTGCCAGCAGCTTAGGGACAGGGAAAGCCAACGTCCTGACTTTC
TRBJ2-4 TRBV7-3 NA NA CASSRELGLGARNTQYF TGTGCCAGCAGCCGCGAACTGGGGCTGGGAGCCAGAAACACTCAGTATTTC
TRBJ2-3 TRBV11-2 NA medium-sized CASSSLVTGAATDTQYF TGTGCCAGCAGCTCCCTCGTGACGGGGGCCGCCACAGATACGCAGTATTTT
TRBJ2-5 TRBV19 NA NA CASSIDPGSQETQYF TGTGCCAGTAGTATAGATCCGGGGTCCCAAGAGACCCAGTACTTC
TRBJ2-5 TRBV12-3/TRBV12-4 TRBD2 NA CASSLGGATYNEQYF TGTGCCAGCTCACTGGGAGGGGCAACCTACAATGAGCAGTACTTC
TRBJ2-3 TRBV7-3 NA NA CASSLRALESGTSTDTQYF TGTGCCAGCAGCTTAAGGGCGCTTGAGTCTGGGACTAGCACAGATACGCAGTATTTT
TRBJ2-3 TRBV12-3/TRBV12-4 NA few CASRLGGARSTDTQYF TGTGCCAGCAGATTAGGGGGGGCTCGTAGCACAGATACGCAGTATTTT
TRBJ1-1 TRBV11-3 NA many CASSVRQVSNTEAFF TGTGCCAGCAGCGTCCGACAGGTTTCGAACACTGAAGCTTTCTTT
TRBJ2-7 TRBV7-2 TRBD2 once CASSLLSGSLAYNEQYF TGTGCCAGCAGCTTGCTTAGCGGGAGCTTGGCCTACAATGAGCAGTACTTC
TRBJ2-3 TRBV7-6 TRBD2 once CASSLVISGGANTDAQYF TGTGCCAGCAGCTTAGTTATTAGCGGGGGTGCGAACACCGATGCGCAGTATTTT
TRBJ2-7 TRBV6-2/TRBV6-3 NA NA CASSIGRGPYEQYF TGTGCCAGCAGTATCGGGCGGGGGCCCTACGAGCAGTACTTC
TRBJ2-3 TRBV11-3 NA NA CAGSWVVGAETQYF TGTGCGGGCAGCTGGGTGGTTGGTGCAGAGACCCAGTACTTT
TRBJ2-3 TRBV7-7 NA NA CARSSGDCSTDTQYF TGTGCCCGCAGCTCAGGGGACTGCTCCACAGACACGCAGTATTTC
TRBJ2-1 TRBV10-2 NA many CASSESTARYEQFF TGCGCCAGCAGTGAGTCGACAGCGCGGTACGAGCAGTTCTTC
TRBJ2-3 TRBV7-6 TRBD1 medium-sized CASSSTPTGLDTQYF TGTGCCAGCAGCTCGACTCCGACAGGGTTGGATACGCAGTATTTT
TRBJ2-7 TRBV6-1 NA few CASSKRGGYEQYF TGTGCCAGCAGTAAGAGGGGCGGGTACGAGCAGTACTTC
TRBJ2-3 TRBV6-1 TRBD1 many CASKSPGTGKTDTQYF TGTGCCAGCAAATCACCCGGGACAGGGAAAACAGATACGCAGTATTTT
TRBJ2-2 TRBV6-1 NA NA CASSDYSSVSTDELFF TGTGCCAGCAGCGATTACTCGTCCGTGAGCACAGATGAGCTGTTTTTT
TRBJ2-7 TRBV7-2 TRBD1 NA CASRPTGTADNEQYF TGTGCCAGCAGGCCAACCGGGACAGCGGACAATGAGCAGTACTTC
TRBJ2-2 TRBV4-1 TRBD1 few CASSPPTGGVNTGELFF TGCGCCAGCAGCCCACCGACAGGGGGCGTCAACACCGGGGAGCTGTTTTTT
TRBJ1-2 TRBV12-3/TRBV12-4 NA NA CASSLLTYGYTF TGTGCCAGCAGTTTATTAACTTATGGCTACACCTTC
TRBJ2-3 TRBV12-3/TRBV12-4 NA NA CASSATRRGGTDTQYF TGTGCCAGCAGTGCCACGAGGCGGGGCGGCACAGATACGCAGTATTTC
TRBJ2-4 TRBV7-6 NA NA CASSSGPGAKDTQYF TGTGCCAGCAGCTCGGGGCCGGGGGCCAAAGACACGCAGTATTTC
TRBJ2-1 TRBV19 NA once CASSTSIGGANEQFF TGTGCCAGTAGCACCTCCATCGGTGGGGCCAATGAGCAGTTCTTC
TRBJ2-7 TRBV6-5 NA many CASSYGGLTYEQYF TGTGCCAGCAGTTACGGGGGGCTAACCTACGAGCAGTACTTC
TRBJ2-1 TRBV12-3/TRBV12-4 NA NA CASSLDQTNEQFF TGTGCCAGCAGTTTAGATCAGACCAATGAGCAGTTCTTC
TRBJ2-7 TRBV11-3 TRBD1 NA CASSQSFRQGSYEQYF TGTGCCAGCAGCCAATCCTTTCGACAGGGGTCCTACGAGCAGTACTTC
TRBJ2-3 TRBV11-3 NA NA CASCSEAGRGDVDTQYF TGTGCCAGTTGCTCGGAAGCCGGGAGAGGGGACGTAGATACGCAGTATTTC
TRBJ2-5 TRBV5-6 NA once CASSVDHEQYF TGTGCCAGCAGCGTGGACCATGAGCAGTACTTC
TRBJ2-1 TRBV12-3/TRBV12-4 TRBD2 many CASSLGGGAFREQFF TGTGCCAGCAGTTTAGGCGGGGGGGCATTCCGCGAGCAGTTCTTC
TRBJ2-5 TRBV10-3 NA NA CAGLAGRDQDTQYF TGTGCGGGCCTCGCGGGCCGTGACCAAGATACCCAGTATTTC
TRBJ2-2 TRBV28 TRBD2 many CASSHRIRAGVGELFF TGTGCCAGCAGTCACCGCATTCGGGCGGGGGTGGGGGAGCTGTTTTTT
TRBJ2-3 TRBV7-9 TRBD2 NA CASSFLAGGTDTQYF TGTGCCAGCAGCTTTCTAGCGGGTGGGACAGATACGCAGTATTTT
TRBJ2-5 TRBV7-6 NA many CASSARSDEGTQYF TGTGCCAGCAGCGCCCGTAGCGACGAGGGGACCCAGTACTTC
TRBJ2-5 TRBV7-9 NA NA CASSDPPETQYF TGTGCCAGCAGTGACCCCCCAGAGACCCAGTACTTC
TRBJ2-3 TRBV7-2 TRBD2 NA CASSSLAGLSTDTQYF TGTGCCAGCAGCTCCCTAGCGGGTTTGAGCACAGATACGCAGTATTTT
TRBJ2-5 TRBV28 TRBD1 many CASSSWGTGDVGETQYF TGTGCCAGCAGTTCCTGGGGGACAGGGGACGTGGGGGAGACCCAGTACTTC
TRBJ2-7 TRBV7-2 NA NA CASSLVGVWVKDMQYF TGTGCCAGCAGCTTAGTGGGGGTGTGGGTCAAAGATATGCAGTACTTC
TRBJ2-7 TRBV7-6 TRBD2 many CASSETSVYEQYF TGTGCCAGCAGCGAGACTAGCGTTTACGAGCAGTACTTC
TRBJ2-7 TRBV7-2 NA few CASSLAQRMEQYF TGTGCCAGCAGCTTAGCGCAGAGGATGGAGCAGTACTTC
TRBJ2-7 TRBV5-4 NA many CASSLALAGASSYEQYF TGTGCCAGCAGCTTGGCGTTGGCAGGGGCGTCCTCCTACGAGCAGTACTTC
TRBJ2-3 TRBV7-2 TRBD1 NA CASGLQGGRTGAQYF TGTGCCAGCGGCTTACAGGGGGGGAGGACAGGGGCGCAGTATTTT